These 29 T cell receptor beta chains were all obtained from the same sample, sequenced in a study of shared clonotypes between healthy human individuals. Sequenced by immunoSEQ multiplex PCR; TCRdb stores in-frame clones only, minus some. Here the sample spans approximately 2.4 million clones, around 95% being singletons. Sequenced material: naive CD4+ T cells sorted from blood. As to subset: CD45RA+ positively selected. The receptors here all came from a man between 18 and 35 years old in good health.

The J gene is TRBJ1-6, the V gene TRBV7-9; no clear D. CDR1 is SEHNR, CDR2 FQNEAQ, per germline (reference sequence). V was cut by 2 bases and J by 10 bases, with 12 bases left in between. This CDR3 is built from 14 residues. The CDR3 here is CASSLTSQGSPLHF. CDR3 DNA sequence: TGTGCCAGCAGCTTAACCAGTCAAGGCTCACCCCTCCACTTT.

The chain joins TRBV20-1 to TRBJ2-5; no clear D gene. The CDR3 runs to 11 residues. Germline CDR1 and CDR2: DFQATT and SNEGSKA (reference sequence). Here the CDR3 DNA reads TGCAGCACGACTTCTCAAGAGACCCAGTACTTC. Its protein is CSTTSQETQYF.

The chain employs TRBV7-8 and TRBJ2-7, with 10 bases that match TRBD2. The CDR3 is 18 residues long. Germline V gene lookup returns CDR1 SGHVS and CDR2 FQNEAQ. V dropped 4 bases and J dropped 4; count of bases not matched to a gene: 16. This chain's CDR3 is CASSSPDSGGSRVYEQYF. In DNA, the CDR3 is TGTGCCAGCAGCTCACCAGATAGCGGGGGGTCGAGAGTTTACGAGCAGTACTTC.

The V and J genes are TRBV5-1 and TRBJ2-3; TRBD2 is a possible D gene (6 bases). The V end lost 4 bases, the J end lost 2 bases, and 11 bases lay between the germline ends. The CDR3 runs 14 residues. Germline CDR1 reads SGHRS; CDR2 reads YFSETQ. The CDR3 bases are TGCGCCAGCAGCGGCGGGACTCACACAGATACGCAGTATTTT. It yields the protein CASSGGTHTDTQYF.

The chain combines TRBV18 with TRBJ2-7, with D possibly matching TRBD2 (6 bases). CDR1 is KGHSH, CDR2 LQKENI, per germline. This CDR3 spans 13 amino acids. The V end was cut by 5 bases, the J end by 2 bases, with 10 bases between. CDR3: CASSLREAYEQYF. The CDR3 nucleotides read TGTGCCAGCTCATTGAGGGAGGCCTACGAGCAGTACTTC.

As to this clone: Other nucleotide sequences in the sample specify the same CDR3. V gene TRBV28 combines with J gene TRBJ1-1; D is unclear. The germline CDR1 and CDR2 sequences are MDHEN and SYDVKM. CDR3 length equals 13 residues. Trimming pared 2 bases from V and 0 bases from J, leaving 4 bases between. The CDR3 coding sequence is TGTGCCAGCAGTTTAAAGATGAACACTGAAGCTTTCTTT. Protein product: CASSLKMNTEAFF.

This chain links TRBV10-1 with TRBJ2-1; 8 positions agree with TRBD1. Per germline, CDR1 WNHNN and CDR2 SYGVQD (reference sequence). V was pared by 2 bases and J by 2 bases, with 8 bases of the junction left unmatched. The CDR3 runs 17 residues. This chain's CDR3 is CASSEALKQGAYNEQFF. The CDR3 DNA follows: TGCGCCAGCAGTGAGGCACTCAAACAGGGGGCCTACAATGAGCAGTTCTTC.

This rearrangement joins TRBV28 to TRBJ2-1; 9 bases agree with TRBD1. The CDR3 has 15 residues. Germline assignment: CDR1 MDHEN and CDR2 SYDVKM. V dropped 4 bases and J dropped 5; count of bases not matched to a gene: 6. The CDR3 DNA is TGTGCCAGCAGTTCACCGGGACAGGGAAACAATGAGCAGTTCTTC. Amino acids: CASSSPGQGNNEQFF. The variable domain in full, completed from reference TRBV28 and TRBJ2-1, reads DVKVTQSSRYLVKRTGEKVFLECVQDMDHENMFWYRQDPGLGLRLIYFSYDVKMKEKGDIPEGYSVSREKKERFSLILESASTNQTSMYLCASSSPGQGNNEQFFGPGTRLTVL.

The chain's CDR3 is CASSVVRAGTDTQYF. The CDR3 DNA sequence: TGTGCCAGCAGCGTAGTCAGGGCTGGCACAGATACGCAGTATTTT. The chain has TRBV9 and TRBJ2-3, with D tentatively TRBD1 (5 bases). The V gene lost 0 bases and the J gene lost 1 base, with 9 bases spanning the gap. Germline CDR1 and CDR2: SGDLS and YYNGEE. CDR3 length equals 15 residues.

For this clone: Other DNA sequences in this sample translate to the same CDR3. This chain uses TRBV5-4 with TRBJ1-2; D is unresolved. The CDR3 runs to 12 residues. The V end was cut by 0 bases, the J end by 3 bases, with 3 bases between. Germline-derived CDR1 and CDR2 are SGHNT and YYREEE (reference sequence). The CDR3, as DNA: TGTGCCAGCAGCTTGGGTGACTATGGCTACACCTTC. As protein: CASSLGDYGYTF. Together with reference TRBV5-4 and TRBJ1-2, the CDR3 gives the full variable domain: ETGVTQSPTHLIKTRGQQVTLRCSSQSGHNTVSWYQQALGQGPQFIFQYYREEENGRGNFPPRFSGLQFPNYSSELNVNALELDDSALYLCASSLGDYGYTFGSGTRLTVV.

The chain joins TRBV27 to TRBJ1-1; possible D gene TRBD1, 6 bases. Germline V lookup: CDR1 MNHEY, CDR2 SMNVEV (reference sequence). V lost 4 bases to trimming and J lost 0 bases, with 9 bases between them. The CDR3 has 14 residues. The chain's CDR3 is CASSSDRMNTEAFF. The DNA for the CDR3 is TGTGCCAGCAGTTCCGACAGGATGAACACTGAAGCTTTCTTT.

The V and J genes are TRBV5-4 and TRBJ1-6, with D uncertain. Germline CDR1 and CDR2: SGHNT and YYREEE (reference sequence). This CDR3 comprises 15 residues. The V and J ends lost 3 bases and 0 bases respectively, with 7 bases between them. This CDR3 is CASSSLSSYNSPLHF. CDR3 DNA: TGTGCCAGCAGCTCACTGAGCTCCTATAATTCACCCCTCCACTTT.

V and J are TRBV6-5 and TRBJ2-2; D may be TRBD2 (6 bases). This CDR3 has 16 residues. Germline V lookup: CDR1 MNHEY, CDR2 SVGAGI. The ends were cut back, 2 bases at V and 4 bases at J, with 14 bases in the middle. The CDR3 here is CASSYPGGTGTGELFF. The CDR3 nucleotides are TGTGCCAGCAGTTACCCCGGCGGGACTGGCACCGGGGAGCTGTTTTTT.

V is TRBV7-3 and J is TRBJ2-1; 11 bases are a match to TRBD1. The germline V gene encodes CDR1 SGHTA and CDR2 FQGTGA. V was clipped by 2 bases and J by 5 bases; unmatched bases: 11. There are 18 residues in the CDR3. CDR3 DNA: TGTGCCAGCAGCTTATATCCTCGACCGGGACAGGGGGACAATGAGCAGTTCTTC. This translates into CASSLYPRPGQGDNEQFF.

As concerns this clone: The sample holds other DNA sequences that translate to the same CDR3. The chain couples TRBV2 to TRBJ1-2, with a tentative D call TRBD1 (5 bases). This CDR3 comprises 14 residues. V lost 1 base, J lost 0 bases, and 6 bases lay in between. CDR1 is SNHLY and CDR2 is FYNNEI in the germline V gene. CDR3 sequence (DNA): TGTGCCAGCAGTGAAGGCAGGGCTAACTATGGCTACACCTTC. Residues: CASSEGRANYGYTF. Together with reference TRBV2 and TRBJ1-2, the CDR3 gives the full variable domain: EPEVTQTPSHQVTQMGQEVILRCVPISNHLYFYWYRQILGQKVEFLVSFYNNEISEKSEIFDDQFSVERPDGSNFTLKIRSTKLEDSAMYFCASSEGRANYGYTFGSGTRLTVV.

J is TRBJ2-5 and V is TRBV30, with unresolved D. TRBJ2-7 matches the DNA end more closely, so the J call is doubtful. Germline V gene data show CDR1 as GTSNPN and CDR2 as SVGIG (reference sequence). The CDR3 spans 15 residues. The DNA of the CDR3 is TGTGCCTGGAGTCGCTTAGACCAGAGCTCCTACGAGCAGTACTTC. Translated: CAWSRLDQSSYEQYF.

V usage is TRBV27 and J usage is TRBJ2-7, with D possibly being TRBD2 (6 bases). CDR1 is MNHEY and CDR2 is SMNVEV in the germline V gene (reference sequence). The CDR3 spans 13 residues. V was shortened by 1 base and J by 6 bases, with 10 bases between the two germline ends. CDR3 residues: CASSLWGVGEQYF. The CDR3 nucleotides read TGTGCCAGCAGTTTATGGGGGGTCGGCGAGCAGTACTTC.

In its sample, this clone was seen once. The V gene is TRBV4-1, the J gene TRBJ1-2, with TRBD1 as a possible D gene (5 bases). The CDR3 is made up of 13 amino acids. Germline V gene data show CDR1 as MGHRA and CDR2 as YSYEKL. With 0 bases removed from V and 4 bases from J, the gap between germline ends came to 6 bases. CDR3 DNA sequence: TGCGCCAGCAGCCAAGAGGGGGGCTATGGCTACACCTTC. Translating gives CASSQEGGYGYTF.

This clone appeared a single time. The chain is built from TRBV6-6 and TRBJ2-1; perhaps TRBD2 as D (5 bases). Trimming took 4 bases from V and 5 from J, leaving 12 bases between them. This CDR3 contains 14 residues. Germline CDR1 MNHNY, CDR2 SVGAGI (reference sequence). CDR3 amino acids: CASSFGLPDNEQFF. CDR3 DNA: TGTGCCAGCAGTTTCGGACTTCCCGACAATGAGCAGTTCTTC.

The chain couples TRBV14 to TRBJ1-6, with a tentative D call TRBD1 (5 bases). Trimming pared 4 bases from V and 6 bases from J, leaving 13 bases between. Germline CDR1 reads SGHDN; CDR2 reads FVKESK. The CDR3 spans 15 residues. DNA of the CDR3: TGTGCCAGCAGCCGAGCGGCGACAGCTAATTCACCCCTCCACTTT. Translation: CASSRAATANSPLHF.

The V and J genes are TRBV18 and TRBJ2-5; 11 bases align to TRBD1. The CDR3 contains 14 residues. Germline V gene lookup returns CDR1 KGHSH and CDR2 LQKENI. Trimming cost V 5 bases and J 4 bases; bases outside gene matches: 3. In DNA, the CDR3 is TGTGCCAGCTCATGGGACAGGGGGAGAGAGACCCAGTACTTC. Translation: CASSWDRGRETQYF.

The gene calls are TRBV14 and TRBJ2-7; the match to TRBD2 covers 9 bases. The V gene end was trimmed by 2 bases and the J gene end by 2 bases; junction bases not matched to a gene: 1. CDR3 length: 14 amino acids. The germline CDR1 and CDR2 sequences are SGHDN and FVKESK. CDR3 loop: CASSQLAGAYEQYF. Written as DNA, the CDR3 is TGTGCCAGCAGCCAATTAGCGGGAGCCTACGAGCAGTACTTC.

J is TRBJ1-3 and V is TRBV7-8; D is unclear. CDR3 length equals 17 residues. Trimming stripped 3 bases from V and 1 base from J, with 16 bases between. Germline V gene sequence: CDR1 SGHVS, CDR2 FQNEAQ. CDR3 in DNA: TGTGCCAGCAGCTTCGGTCGGGTGCCGGGGTCTGGAAACACCATATATTTT. Amino acids: CASSFGRVPGSGNTIYF.

The gene calls are TRBV11-2 and TRBJ2-3, with D possibly TRBD2 on 5 matching bases. Germline CDR1 and CDR2: SGHAT and FQNNGV. The CDR3 length is 16 residues. Trimming left V 3 bases short and J 2 bases short, with 15 bases between. This chain's CDR3 is CASSLGVGGYTDTQYF. In DNA form, the CDR3 reads TGTGCCAGCAGCTTGGGAGTAGGCGGATACACAGATACGCAGTATTTT.

This chain joins TRBV7-8 and TRBJ1-6, with a possible D match to TRBD1 (6 bases). Looked up from germline, CDR1 is SGHVS and CDR2 is FQNEAQ. The CDR3 spans 13 residues. Between the trimmed V and J ends, which lost 5 bases and 10 bases, there was a span of 12 bases. The CDR3 DNA sequence: TGTGCCAGCAGCCTTACAGGGAAATCACCCCTCCACTTT. Protein sequence: CASSLTGKSPLHF.

The V and J genes are TRBV5-4 and TRBJ2-7; D is perhaps TRBD1 or TRBD2 (7 bases each). Trimming pared 0 bases from V and 6 bases from J, leaving 16 bases between. This CDR3 has 15 amino acids. Germline loops: CDR1 SGHNT, CDR2 YYREEE (reference sequence). The CDR3, as DNA: TGTGCCAGCAGCTTGGGGTCCAGGGGGGGAGGCGAGCAGTACTTC. It yields the protein CASSLGSRGGGEQYF.

The genes are TRBV6-5 and TRBJ1-1; 7 bases line up with TRBD1. Per the germline V gene, CDR1 is MNHEY and CDR2 is SVGAGI. The CDR3 has 14 residues. The ends lost 5 bases at V and 4 bases at J; junction bases unmatched: 7. The CDR3 region has the DNA TGTGCCAGCAGTCTAACAGGGGTTGGCACTGAAGCTTTCTTT. It encodes CASSLTGVGTEAFF.

This clone came up once. The chain joins TRBV29-1 to TRBJ2-2, with D unclear. Germline CDR1 SQVTM, CDR2 ANQGSEA. Trimming pared 0 bases from V and 9 bases from J, leaving 8 bases between. This CDR3 has 12 residues. This CDR3 reads CSVEEGSRELFF. The CDR3 DNA sequence: TGCAGCGTTGAAGAAGGATCTAGGGAGCTGTTTTTT.

This chain connects TRBV4-2 to TRBJ2-7; 8 bases line up with TRBD2. CDR1 and CDR2 (germline): LGHNA, YNFKEQ. V lost 1 base and J lost 2; bases outside the gene matches: 7. There are 16 residues in the CDR3. CDR3 region: CASSQGNSGETYEQYF. The CDR3 nucleotides read TGTGCCAGCAGCCAAGGTAATAGCGGGGAGACCTACGAGCAGTACTTC.